The clone carrying this T cell receptor (beta chain) appeared a single time. This entry comes from a study of blood T cell repertoires in COVID-19. Methods used by the authors: Quantification of nucleated cells was approximated via reference gene primer amplification. Assay used: immunoSEQ multiplex PCR; TCRdb lists only in-frame clones, some missing. V and J calls and clone size follow that table, whereas D and trimming were derived from the DNA. The sample yields 300,000 or so clones, more than 75% seen once. The ends lost 0 bases at V and 4 bases at J; junction bases unmatched: 9. CDR3 length: 17 amino acids. Germline values: CDR1 SGHVS, CDR2 FNYEAQ.

The chain combines TRBV7-6 with TRBJ2-5; 9 positions agree with TRBD2. The sequencing input was PBMCs or T cells enriched from blood (not recorded which). The receptor was derived from a woman aged 25 to 45 who had recovered from COVID-19. For the CDR3, the DNA is TGTGCCAGCAGCTTAGCCCTTGGGCGGGGGGGCAGAGAGACCCAGTACTTC. Residues: CASSLALGRGGRETQYF. Together with reference TRBV7-6 and TRBJ2-5, the CDR3 gives the full variable domain: GAGVSQSPRYKVTKRGQDVALRCDPISGHVSLYWYRQALGQGPEFLTYFNYEAQQDKSGLPNDRFSAERPEGSISTLTIQRTEQRDSAMYRCASSLALGRGGRETQYFGPGTRLLVL.